The 15 T cell receptor beta chains presented below share a single source sample, sequenced in a study of cytomegalovirus exposure and HLA in healthy donors. The PCR had 60 Vbeta and 13 Jbeta primers. TCRdb's table, derived via immunoSEQ multiplex PCR, lists solely in-frame clones and lacks some. The sample records over 120,000 clones, around 86% being singletons. The specimen sequenced was PBMCs. The receptors were sampled from a young woman in good health and CMV-seronegative.

This chain connects TRBV28 to TRBJ2-2; the match to TRBD1 covers 10 bases. Germline CDR1 MDHEN, CDR2 SYDVKM. V lost 2 bases, J lost 5 bases, and 2 bases stayed unmatched. This CDR3 region has 15 residues. The CDR3 region is CASSLGDRGTGELFF. CDR3 in DNA: TGTGCCAGCAGTTTAGGGGACAGGGGTACCGGGGAGCTGTTTTTT.

The chain employs TRBV7-9 and TRBJ1-1; D possibly corresponds to TRBD1 (5 bases). V was trimmed by 1 base and J by 1 base, leaving 10 bases between them. The CDR3 length is 15 residues. Germline-derived CDR1 and CDR2 are SEHNR and FQNEAQ (reference sequence). The DNA of the CDR3 is TGTGCCAGCAGCTTAGATCGCAGGGAGAACACTGAAGCTTTCTTT. Translated, it gives CASSLDRRENTEAFF.

The chain is built from TRBV5-6 and TRBJ1-3, with TRBD1 matching over 12 bases. The V and J ends lost 0 bases and 8 bases, in that order; junction bases with no gene match: 3. Germline assignment: CDR1 SGHDT and CDR2 YYEEEE. The CDR3 extends over 15 amino acids. The CDR3 DNA follows: TGTGCCAGCAGCTTGGAGGGACAGGGGGCGCACACCATATATTTT. Encoded protein: CASSLEGQGAHTIYF.

The chain carries TRBV19 and TRBJ2-2, with D unclear. The germline V gene encodes CDR1 LNHDA and CDR2 SQIVND (reference sequence). The germline V and J ends were trimmed by 6 bases and 7 bases, with 6 bases remaining between them. This CDR3 has 11 amino acids. In DNA form, the CDR3 reads TGTGCCAGTAGCCAGCGCGGGGAGCTGTTTTTT. Translation gives CASSQRGELFF.

This clone was counted a few times. V and J are TRBV7-9 and TRBJ1-1; D ambiguous. This CDR3 has 14 residues. The germline V and J ends were trimmed by 1 base and 2 bases, with 8 bases remaining between them. Germline loops: CDR1 SEHNR, CDR2 FQNEAQ (reference sequence). This CDR3 is CASSLVQINTEAFF. Written as DNA, the CDR3 is TGTGCCAGCAGCTTAGTGCAGATAAACACTGAAGCTTTCTTT.

This rearrangement joins TRBV27 to TRBJ2-2; 8 nucleotides agree with TRBD1. Germline CDR1 reads MNHEY; CDR2 reads SMNVEV (reference sequence). The CDR3 runs to 17 residues. Trimming cost V 5 bases and J 2 bases; bases outside gene matches: 10. The CDR3 nucleotides read TGTGCCAGCAGTCCCTACAGGGGGATAATCAACACCGGGGAGCTGTTTTTT. Its protein product is CASSPYRGIINTGELFF.

The V call is TRBV6-1, the J call TRBJ1-1; D gene unclear. The CDR3 runs 14 residues. Germline V gene sequence: CDR1 MNHNS, CDR2 SASEGT. The V end lost 6 bases, the J end lost 5 bases, and 16 bases lay between the germline ends. CDR3 sequence reads: CASRVTNTGTEAFF. CDR3 DNA: TGTGCCAGCAGGGTCACCAATACGGGTACTGAAGCTTTCTTT.

The J gene is TRBJ2-1, the V gene TRBV30, with unresolved D. The CDR3 has 13 residues. Germline V lookup: CDR1 GTSNPN, CDR2 SVGIG (reference sequence). The V and J ends lost 3 bases and 7 bases respectively, with 13 bases between them. This CDR3 reads CAWRLTGRNEQFF. The CDR3 nucleotides read TGTGCCTGGAGACTAACGGGTCGAAATGAGCAGTTCTTC. Full variable domain (outside the CDR3, taken from reference TRBV30 and TRBJ2-1): SQTIHQWPATLVQPVGSPLSLECTVEGTSNPNLYWYRQAAGRGLQLLFYSVGIGQISSEVPQNLSASRPQDRQFILSSKKLLLSDSGFYLCAWRLTGRNEQFFGPGTRLTVL.

This chain joins TRBV29-1 and TRBJ1-1, with TRBD1 as a possible D gene (5 bases). V gave up 5 bases and J gave up 8 bases, with 12 bases separating them. Germline V CDR1 and CDR2: SQVTM, ANQGSEA. The CDR3 is 11 amino acids. CDR3 sequence: CSVFTGAEAFF. The DNA for the CDR3 is TGCAGCGTTTTCACTGGGGCCGAAGCTTTCTTT. Based on the CDR3 plus reference TRBV29-1 and TRBJ1-1, the full variable domain is SAVISQKPSRDICQRGTSLTIQCQVDSQVTMMFWYRQQPGQSLTLIATANQGSEATYESGFVIDKFPISRPNLTFSTLTVSNMSPEDSSIYLCSVFTGAEAFFGQGTRLTVV.

The chain has TRBV11-2 and TRBJ1-1; D remains unclear. The CDR3 has 13 amino acids. Germline CDR1 SGHAT, CDR2 FQNNGV. V was pared by 5 bases and J by 3 bases, with 10 bases between. Here the CDR3 reads CASSPLRYTEAFF. In DNA, the CDR3 is TGTGCCAGCAGCCCTCTCAGATACACTGAAGCTTTCTTT.

This clone has a handful of counts. The rearrangement uses TRBV28 and TRBJ2-5; D is perhaps TRBD1 (6 bases). Between the trimmed V and J ends, which lost 7 bases and 2 bases, there was a span of 17 bases. CDR3 length: 15 amino acids. The V gene's germline CDR1 is MDHEN and CDR2 SYDVKM. The CDR3 sequence is CASNPRWGRQETQYF. For the CDR3, the DNA is TGTGCCAGCAATCCCAGGTGGGGGCGGCAAGAGACCCAGTACTTC.

This sequence joins TRBV30 and TRBJ2-7, with D maybe TRBD1 (5 bases). The germline V and J ends were trimmed by 5 bases and 4 bases, with 18 bases remaining between them. CDR1 and CDR2 from the germline V gene are GTSNPN and SVGIG (reference sequence). This CDR3 is 14 amino acids long. CDR3 residues: CAWASGPRVYEQYF. CDR3 coding DNA: TGTGCCTGGGCTTCGGGCCCCAGGGTGTACGAGCAGTACTTC. Looking up the rest from reference TRBV30 and TRBJ2-7 gives the full variable domain: SQTIHQWPATLVQPVGSPLSLECTVEGTSNPNLYWYRQAAGRGLQLLFYSVGIGQISSEVPQNLSASRPQDRQFILSSKKLLLSDSGFYLCAWASGPRVYEQYFGPGTRLTVT.

This sequence joins TRBV23-1 and TRBJ1-2; no firm D call. TRBV23-1 is an open reading frame whose function is uncertain. The V end lost 6 bases, the J end lost 1 base, and 9 bases lay between the germline ends. CDR3 length equals 13 residues. The CDR3 coding sequence is TGCGCCAGCAGCCAGACTTATAACTATGGCTACACCTTC. Protein: CASSQTYNYGYTF.

The chain couples TRBV7-9 to TRBJ1-1; D is unclear. The CDR3 consists of 14 residues. From germline, CDR1 is SEHNR and CDR2 FQNEAQ (reference sequence). Trimming took 4 bases from V and 3 from J, leaving 12 bases between them. Written as DNA, the CDR3 is TGTGCCAGCAGCTCCATTGAGATGGACACTGAAGCTTTCTTT. It is translated as CASSSIEMDTEAFF.

The chain is built from TRBV5-4 and TRBJ2-1; 12 nucleotides line up with TRBD1. CDR1 and CDR2 (germline): SGHNT, YYREEE (reference sequence). Trimming removed 6 bases from V and 8 bases from J; junction bases left unmatched: 9. The CDR3 is made up of 15 amino acids. The CDR3: CASIPGTGGSYEQFF. Here the CDR3 DNA reads TGTGCCAGCATCCCCGGGACAGGGGGCAGCTATGAGCAGTTCTTC.